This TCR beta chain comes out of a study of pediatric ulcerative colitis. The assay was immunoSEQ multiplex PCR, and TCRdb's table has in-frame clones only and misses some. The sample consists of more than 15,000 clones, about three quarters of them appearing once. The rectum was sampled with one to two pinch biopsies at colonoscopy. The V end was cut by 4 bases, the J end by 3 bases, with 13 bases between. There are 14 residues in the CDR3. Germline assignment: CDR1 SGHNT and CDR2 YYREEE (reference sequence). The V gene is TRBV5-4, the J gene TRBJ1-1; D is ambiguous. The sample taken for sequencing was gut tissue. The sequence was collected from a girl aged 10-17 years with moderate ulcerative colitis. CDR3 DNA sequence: TGTGCCAGCAGCCGACCTTCTATCCACACTGAAGCTTTCTTT. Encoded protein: CASSRPSIHTEAFF.